The entry below gives a single T cell receptor beta chain sequence along with its context. What it recognizes is unknown. This CDR3 spans 15 amino acids. Trimming pared 2 bases from V and 2 bases from J, leaving 13 bases between. The germline CDR1 and CDR2 sequences are SQVTM and ANQGSEA. The data originate from a study of T cells after yellow fever vaccination. General study findings and limits: Primary-vaccination clones mostly resurfaced post-booster (more than 95% CD4, around 88% CD8). Overall, a small share of clonotypes was seen in both CD4 and CD8 compartments. The secondary response showed a weaker magnitude and a faster peak, day 5 versus 15.

UMIs and a universal primer site were added when TCR cDNA was made by 5'RACE template switching. TCRdb ran MiXCR on the 5' RACE reads and lists one entry per CDR3 protein. This sample has 150,000 to 200,000 distinct CDR3 sequences, with about a tenth found just once. The TCR comes from a man aged 18 to 35 who received the YFV17D yellow fever vaccine. The chain combines TRBV29-1 with TRBJ1-3; D call uncertain. Sequenced here: CD8+ T cells sorted from PBMCs, sampled 45 days after the yellow fever booster vaccination. DNA of the CDR3: TGCAGCGTTGAATTGGGTGGGGTCGCTGGAAACACCATATATTTT. It yields the protein CSVELGGVAGNTIYF.